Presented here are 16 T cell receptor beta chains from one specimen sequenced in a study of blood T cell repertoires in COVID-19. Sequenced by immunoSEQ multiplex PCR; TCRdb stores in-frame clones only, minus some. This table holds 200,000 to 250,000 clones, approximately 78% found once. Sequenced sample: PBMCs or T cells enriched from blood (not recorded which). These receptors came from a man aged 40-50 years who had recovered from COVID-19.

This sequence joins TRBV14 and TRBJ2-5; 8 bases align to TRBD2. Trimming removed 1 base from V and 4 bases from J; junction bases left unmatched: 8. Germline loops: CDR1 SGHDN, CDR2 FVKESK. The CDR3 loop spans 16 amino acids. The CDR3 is CASSQVRAGVGETQYF. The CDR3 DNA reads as TGTGCCAGCAGCCAAGTACGAGCGGGAGTCGGAGAGACCCAGTACTTC. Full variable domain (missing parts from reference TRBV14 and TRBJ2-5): EAGVTQFPSHSVIEKGQTVTLRCDPISGHDNLYWYRRVMGKEIKFLLHFVKESKQDESGMPNNRFLAERTGGTYSTLKVQPAELEDSGVYFCASSQVRAGVGETQYFGPGTRLLVL.

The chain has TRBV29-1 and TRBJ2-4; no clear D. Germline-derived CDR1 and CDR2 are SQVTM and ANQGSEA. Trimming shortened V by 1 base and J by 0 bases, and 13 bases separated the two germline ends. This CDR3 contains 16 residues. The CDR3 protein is CSVEVGGPLAKNIQYF. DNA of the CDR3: TGCAGCGTTGAAGTTGGTGGCCCATTAGCCAAAAACATTCAGTACTTC.

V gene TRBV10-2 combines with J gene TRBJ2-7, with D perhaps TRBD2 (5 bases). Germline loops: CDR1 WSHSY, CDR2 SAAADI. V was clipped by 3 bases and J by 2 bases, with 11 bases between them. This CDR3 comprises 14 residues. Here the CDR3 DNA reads TGCGCCAGCAGTGAACTGAGCGGACCCTACGAGCAGTACTTC. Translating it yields CASSELSGPYEQYF.

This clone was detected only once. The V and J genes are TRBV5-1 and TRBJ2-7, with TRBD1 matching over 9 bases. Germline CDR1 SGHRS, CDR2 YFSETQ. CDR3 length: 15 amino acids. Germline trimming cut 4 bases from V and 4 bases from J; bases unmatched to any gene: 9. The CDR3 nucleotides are TGCGCCAGCAGCCAATCCGGGACAGGGTTGTACGAGCAGTACTTC. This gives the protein CASSQSGTGLYEQYF.

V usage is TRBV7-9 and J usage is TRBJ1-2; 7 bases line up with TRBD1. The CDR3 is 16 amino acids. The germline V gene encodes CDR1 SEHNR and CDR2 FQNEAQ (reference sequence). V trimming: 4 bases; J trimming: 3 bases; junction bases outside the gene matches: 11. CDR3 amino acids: CASSSRGGIADYGYTF. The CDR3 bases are TGTGCCAGCAGCTCCCGAGGGGGCATCGCTGACTATGGCTACACCTTC.

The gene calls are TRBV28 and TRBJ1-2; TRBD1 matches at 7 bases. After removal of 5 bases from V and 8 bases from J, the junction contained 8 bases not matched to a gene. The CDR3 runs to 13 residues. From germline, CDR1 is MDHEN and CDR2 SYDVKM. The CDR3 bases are TGTGCCAGCAGTCGACAGGGCGGTAGAGGCTACACCTTC. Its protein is CASSRQGGRGYTF.

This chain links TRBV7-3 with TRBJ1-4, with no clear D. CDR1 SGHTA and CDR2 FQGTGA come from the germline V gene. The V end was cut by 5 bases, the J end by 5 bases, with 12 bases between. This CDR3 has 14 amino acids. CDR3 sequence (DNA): TGTGCCAGCAGCCGGGGAGGAGCCAATGAAAAACTGTTTTTT. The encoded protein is CASSRGGANEKLFF.

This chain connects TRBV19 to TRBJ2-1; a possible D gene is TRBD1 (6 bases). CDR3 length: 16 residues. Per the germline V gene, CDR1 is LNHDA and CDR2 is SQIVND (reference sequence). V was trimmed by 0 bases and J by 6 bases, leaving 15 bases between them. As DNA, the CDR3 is TGTGCCAGTAGTATAGATCAGGGGATAATGGGCAATGAGCAGTTCTTC. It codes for CASSIDQGIMGNEQFF.

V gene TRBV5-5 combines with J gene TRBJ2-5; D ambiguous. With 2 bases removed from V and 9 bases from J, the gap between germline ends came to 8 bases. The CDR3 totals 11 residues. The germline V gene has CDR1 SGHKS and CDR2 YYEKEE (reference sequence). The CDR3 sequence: CASSFSQAQYF. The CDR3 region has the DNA TGTGCCAGCAGCTTTTCGCAGGCCCAGTACTTC.

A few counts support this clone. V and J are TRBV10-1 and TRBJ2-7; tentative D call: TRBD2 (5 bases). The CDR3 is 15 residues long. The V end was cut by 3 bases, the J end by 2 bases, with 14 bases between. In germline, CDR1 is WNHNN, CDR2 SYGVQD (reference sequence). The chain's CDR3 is CASSESGLTPYEQYF. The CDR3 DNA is TGCGCCAGCAGTGAAAGCGGTCTGACCCCCTACGAGCAGTACTTC.

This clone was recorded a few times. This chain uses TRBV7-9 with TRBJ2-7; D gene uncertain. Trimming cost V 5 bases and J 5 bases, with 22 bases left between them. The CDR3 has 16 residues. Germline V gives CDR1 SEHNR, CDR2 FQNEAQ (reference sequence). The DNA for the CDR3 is TGTGCCAGCAGCCGAGGCAAGTTAGAACCCCACGACGAGCAGTACTTC. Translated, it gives CASSRGKLEPHDEQYF.

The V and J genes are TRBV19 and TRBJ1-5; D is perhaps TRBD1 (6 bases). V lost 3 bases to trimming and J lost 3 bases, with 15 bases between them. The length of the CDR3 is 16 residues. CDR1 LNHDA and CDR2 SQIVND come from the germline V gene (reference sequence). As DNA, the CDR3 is TGTGCCAGTAGTATTCAGGGGCAGGGGATCAATCAGCCCCAGCATTTT. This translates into CASSIQGQGINQPQHF.

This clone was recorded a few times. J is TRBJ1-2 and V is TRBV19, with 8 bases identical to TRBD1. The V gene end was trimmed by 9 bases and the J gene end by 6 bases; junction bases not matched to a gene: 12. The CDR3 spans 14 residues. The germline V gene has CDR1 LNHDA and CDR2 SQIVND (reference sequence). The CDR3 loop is CASIAERTGNGYTF. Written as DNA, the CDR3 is TGTGCCAGCATAGCGGAACGGACAGGGAATGGCTACACCTTC.

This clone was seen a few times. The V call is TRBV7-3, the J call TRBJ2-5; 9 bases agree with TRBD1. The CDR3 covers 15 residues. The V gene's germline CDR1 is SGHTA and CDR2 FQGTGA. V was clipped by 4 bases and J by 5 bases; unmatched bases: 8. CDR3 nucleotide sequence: TGTGCCAGCAGCTCAACAGGGGGCGGCCAGGAGACCCAGTACTTC. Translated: CASSSTGGGQETQYF.

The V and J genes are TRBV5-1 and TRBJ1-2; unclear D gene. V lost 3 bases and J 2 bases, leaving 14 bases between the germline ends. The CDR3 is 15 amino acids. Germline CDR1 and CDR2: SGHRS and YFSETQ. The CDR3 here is CASSSRGGYNYGYTF. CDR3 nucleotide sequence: TGCGCCAGCAGCTCCCGAGGAGGGTACAACTATGGCTACACCTTC.

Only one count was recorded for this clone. CDR3 protein: CASSRGQGLIEPQHF. CDR3 DNA sequence: TGTGCCAGCAGCAGGGGACAGGGCTTGATCGAGCCCCAGCATTTT. The gene calls are TRBV5-6 and TRBJ1-5, with TRBD1 matching over 9 bases. CDR1 is SGHDT and CDR2 is YYEEEE in the germline V gene. Trimming took 4 bases from V and 8 from J; bases not matched to a gene: 10. This CDR3 contains 15 residues.